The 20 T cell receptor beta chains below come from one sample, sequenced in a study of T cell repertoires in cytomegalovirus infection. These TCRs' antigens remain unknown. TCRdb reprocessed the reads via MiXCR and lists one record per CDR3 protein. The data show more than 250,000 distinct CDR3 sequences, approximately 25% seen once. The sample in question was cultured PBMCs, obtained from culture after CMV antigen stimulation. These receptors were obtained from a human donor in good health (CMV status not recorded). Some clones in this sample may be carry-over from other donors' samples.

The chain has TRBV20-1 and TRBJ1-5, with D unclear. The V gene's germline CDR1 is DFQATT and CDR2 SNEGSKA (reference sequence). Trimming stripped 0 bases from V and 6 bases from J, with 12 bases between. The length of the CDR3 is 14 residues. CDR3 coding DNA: TGCAGTGCTAGAGATAGGGATAATCCTCAGCCCCAGCATTTT. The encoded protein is CSARDRDNPQPQHF.

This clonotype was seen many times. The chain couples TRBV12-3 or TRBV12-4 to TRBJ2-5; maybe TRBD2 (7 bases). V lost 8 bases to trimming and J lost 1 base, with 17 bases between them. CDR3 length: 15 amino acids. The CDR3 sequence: CASQQGGGSQETQYF. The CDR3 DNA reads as TGTGCCAGCCAACAAGGGGGAGGGAGCCAAGAGACCCAGTACTTC.

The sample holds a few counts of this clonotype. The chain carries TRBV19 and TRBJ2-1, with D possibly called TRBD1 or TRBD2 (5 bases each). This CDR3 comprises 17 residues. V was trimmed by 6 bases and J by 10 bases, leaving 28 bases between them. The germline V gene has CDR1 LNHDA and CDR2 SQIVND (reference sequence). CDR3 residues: CASSTLRGRLAGLEQFF. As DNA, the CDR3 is TGTGCCAGTAGCACCCTTCGGGGCCGACTTGCTGGTCTCGAGCAGTTCTTC.

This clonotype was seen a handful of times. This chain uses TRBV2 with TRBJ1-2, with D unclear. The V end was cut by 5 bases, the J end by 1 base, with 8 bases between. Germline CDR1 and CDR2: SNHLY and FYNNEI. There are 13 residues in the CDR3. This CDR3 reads CASSSDHNYGYTF. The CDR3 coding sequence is TGTGCCAGCAGTTCCGATCATAACTATGGCTACACCTTC.

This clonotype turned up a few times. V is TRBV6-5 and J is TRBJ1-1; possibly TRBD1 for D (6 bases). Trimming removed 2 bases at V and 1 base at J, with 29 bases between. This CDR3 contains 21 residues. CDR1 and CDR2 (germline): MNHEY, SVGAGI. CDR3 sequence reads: CASSYDSPYREGDTRNTEAFF. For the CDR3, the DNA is TGTGCCAGCAGTTACGATTCACCTTACAGGGAGGGGGATACTCGGAACACTGAAGCTTTCTTT.

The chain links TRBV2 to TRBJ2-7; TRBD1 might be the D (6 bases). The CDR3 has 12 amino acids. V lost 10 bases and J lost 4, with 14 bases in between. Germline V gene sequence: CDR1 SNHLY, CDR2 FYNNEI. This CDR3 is CATQLGAYEQYF. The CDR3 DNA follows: TGTGCCACCCAACTGGGGGCTTACGAGCAGTACTTC.

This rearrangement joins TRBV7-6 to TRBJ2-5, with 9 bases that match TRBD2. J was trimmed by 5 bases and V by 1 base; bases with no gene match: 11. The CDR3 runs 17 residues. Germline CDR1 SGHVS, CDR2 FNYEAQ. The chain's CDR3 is CASSLDWTSVAGETQYF. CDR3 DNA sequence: TGTGCCAGCAGCTTAGATTGGACTAGCGTCGCGGGGGAGACCCAGTACTTC.

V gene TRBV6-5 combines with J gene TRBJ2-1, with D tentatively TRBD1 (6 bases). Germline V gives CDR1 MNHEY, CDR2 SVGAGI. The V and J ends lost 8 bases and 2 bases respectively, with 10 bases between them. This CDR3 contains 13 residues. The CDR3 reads CASYTGTYNEQFF. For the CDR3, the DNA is TGTGCCAGCTATACAGGGACCTACAATGAGCAGTTCTTC.

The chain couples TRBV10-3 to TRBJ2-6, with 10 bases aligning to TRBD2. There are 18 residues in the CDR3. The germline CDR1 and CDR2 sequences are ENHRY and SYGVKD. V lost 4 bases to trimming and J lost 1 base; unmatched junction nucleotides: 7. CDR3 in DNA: TGTGCCATCAGTGGGTCTAGCGGGAGTGGATCTGGGGCCAACGTCCTGACTTTC. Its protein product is CAISGSSGSGSGANVLTF.

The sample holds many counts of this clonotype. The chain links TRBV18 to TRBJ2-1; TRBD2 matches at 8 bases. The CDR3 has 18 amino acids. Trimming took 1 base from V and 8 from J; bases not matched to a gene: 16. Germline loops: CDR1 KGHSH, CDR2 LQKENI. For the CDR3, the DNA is TGTGCCAGCTCACCACTAATGGCGGGAGGCTCGTATAGGGATGAGCAGTTCTTC. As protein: CASSPLMAGGSYRDEQFF.

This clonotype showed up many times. The CDR3 here is CASSLVTSGGGGNEQFF. The CDR3 coding sequence is TGTGCCAGCAGCTTAGTTACTAGCGGAGGGGGGGGGAATGAGCAGTTCTTC. V and J are TRBV7-6 and TRBJ2-1; 8 nucleotides line up with TRBD2. From germline, CDR1 is SGHVS and CDR2 FNYEAQ. The CDR3 sequence is 17 residues long. V shed 1 base and J 7 bases; nucleotides not matched to a gene: 12.

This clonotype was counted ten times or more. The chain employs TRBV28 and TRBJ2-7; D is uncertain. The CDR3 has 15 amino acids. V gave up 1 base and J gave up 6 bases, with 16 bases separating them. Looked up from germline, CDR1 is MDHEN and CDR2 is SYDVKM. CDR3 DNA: TGTGCCAGCAGTTTATACGCCGGATCGGCTGGCGAGCAGTACTTC. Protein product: CASSLYAGSAGEQYF.

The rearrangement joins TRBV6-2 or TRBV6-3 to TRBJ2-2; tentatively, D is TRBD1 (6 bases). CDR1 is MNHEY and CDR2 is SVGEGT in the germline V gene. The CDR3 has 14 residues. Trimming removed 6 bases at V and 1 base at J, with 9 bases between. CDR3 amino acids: CASSGQLNTGELFF. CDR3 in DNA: TGTGCCAGCAGCGGACAGCTGAACACCGGGGAGCTGTTTTTT.

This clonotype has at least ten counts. CDR3: CASSLASGVSYNEQFF. The CDR3 DNA follows: TGTGCCAGCAGCTTAGCTAGCGGGGTCTCCTACAATGAGCAGTTCTTC. The V and J genes are TRBV7-2 and TRBJ2-1; 8 bases align to TRBD2. Germline assignment: CDR1 SGHTA and CDR2 FQGNSA. CDR3 length: 16 amino acids. V lost 0 bases to trimming and J lost 0 bases; unmatched junction nucleotides: 1.

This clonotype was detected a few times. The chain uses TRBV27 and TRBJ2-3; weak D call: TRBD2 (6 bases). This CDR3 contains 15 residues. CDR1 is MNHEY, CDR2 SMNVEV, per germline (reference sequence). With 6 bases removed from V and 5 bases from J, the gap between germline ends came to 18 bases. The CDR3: CASSRDDGRVDTQYF. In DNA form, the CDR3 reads TGTGCCAGCAGCCGAGATGACGGGAGAGTAGATACGCAGTATTTT.

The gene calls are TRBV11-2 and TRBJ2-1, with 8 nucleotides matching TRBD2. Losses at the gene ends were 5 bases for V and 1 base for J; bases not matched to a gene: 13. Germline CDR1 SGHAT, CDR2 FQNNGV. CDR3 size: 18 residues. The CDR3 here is CASSGHARLAGSYNEQFF. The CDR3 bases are TGTGCCAGCAGCGGTCACGCCAGGCTAGCGGGTTCCTACAATGAGCAGTTCTTC.

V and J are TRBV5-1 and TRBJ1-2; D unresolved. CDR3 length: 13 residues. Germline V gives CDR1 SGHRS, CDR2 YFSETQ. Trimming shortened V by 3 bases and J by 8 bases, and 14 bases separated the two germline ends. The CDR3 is CASSWLEDRGYTF. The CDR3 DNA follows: TGCGCCAGCAGCTGGTTGGAGGACCGGGGCTACACCTTC.

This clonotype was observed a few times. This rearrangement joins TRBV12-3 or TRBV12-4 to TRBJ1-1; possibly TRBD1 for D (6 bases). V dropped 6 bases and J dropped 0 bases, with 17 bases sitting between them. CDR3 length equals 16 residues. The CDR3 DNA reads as TGTGCCAGCAGCCTCGGGACACACGGCATGAACACTGAAGCTTTCTTT. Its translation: CASSLGTHGMNTEAFF.

The CDR3 region has the DNA TGCAGTGCTAGATTTCTAGCTGTGGGAGAGCAGTACTTC. This codes for CSARFLAVGEQYF. The J gene is TRBJ2-7, the V gene TRBV20-1; possible D gene TRBD2, 5 bases. The CDR3 sequence is 13 residues long. V was cut by 2 bases and J by 7 bases, with 15 bases left in between. Germline values: CDR1 DFQATT, CDR2 SNEGSKA (reference sequence).

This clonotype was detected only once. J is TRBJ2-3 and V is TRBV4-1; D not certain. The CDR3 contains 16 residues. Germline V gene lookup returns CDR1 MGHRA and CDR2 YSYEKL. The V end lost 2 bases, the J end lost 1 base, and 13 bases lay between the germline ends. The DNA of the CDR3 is TGCGCCAGCAGCCAACGTCTTAGCCTACGCACAGATACGCAGTATTTT. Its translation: CASSQRLSLRTDTQYF.